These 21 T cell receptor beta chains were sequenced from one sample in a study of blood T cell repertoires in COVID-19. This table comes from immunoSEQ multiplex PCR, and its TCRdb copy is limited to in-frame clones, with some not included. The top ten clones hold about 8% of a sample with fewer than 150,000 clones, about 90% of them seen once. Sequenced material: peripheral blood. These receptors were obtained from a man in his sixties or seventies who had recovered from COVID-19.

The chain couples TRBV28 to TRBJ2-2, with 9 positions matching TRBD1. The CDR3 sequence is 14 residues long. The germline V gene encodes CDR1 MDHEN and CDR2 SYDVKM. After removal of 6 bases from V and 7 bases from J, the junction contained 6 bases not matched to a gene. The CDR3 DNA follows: TGTGCCAGCAGCTACAGACAGGGGGACGGGGAGCTGTTTTTT. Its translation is CASSYRQGDGELFF. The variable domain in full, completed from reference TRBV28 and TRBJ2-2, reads DVKVTQSSRYLVKRTGEKVFLECVQDMDHENMFWYRQDPGLGLRLIYFSYDVKMKEKGDIPEGYSVSREKKERFSLILESASTNQTSMYLCASSYRQGDGELFFGEGSRLTVL.

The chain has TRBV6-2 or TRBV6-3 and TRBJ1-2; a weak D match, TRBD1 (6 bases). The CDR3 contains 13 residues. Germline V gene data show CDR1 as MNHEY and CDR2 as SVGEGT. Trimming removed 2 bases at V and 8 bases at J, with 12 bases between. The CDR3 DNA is TGTGCCAGCAGTTACACCCTGACAGGCGGCTACACCTTC. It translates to CASSYTLTGGYTF.

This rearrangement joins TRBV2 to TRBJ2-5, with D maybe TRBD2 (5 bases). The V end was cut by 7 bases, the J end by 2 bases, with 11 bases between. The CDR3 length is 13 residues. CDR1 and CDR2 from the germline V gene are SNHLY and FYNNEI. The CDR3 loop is CASTPGIQETQYF. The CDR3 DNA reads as TGTGCCAGCACCCCGGGGATACAAGAGACCCAGTACTTC.

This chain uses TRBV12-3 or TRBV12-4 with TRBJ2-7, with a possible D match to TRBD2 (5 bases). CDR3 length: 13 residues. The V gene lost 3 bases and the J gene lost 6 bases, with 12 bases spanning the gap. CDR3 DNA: TGTGCCAGCAGTTTCGGTGCCCGGGGCGAGCAGTACTTC. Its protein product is CASSFGARGEQYF.

The CDR3 protein is CASSLTSASYEQYF. For the CDR3, the DNA is TGTGCCAGCAGCTTGACTAGCGCTTCCTACGAGCAGTACTTC. This chain joins TRBV5-4 and TRBJ2-7; 7 positions agree with TRBD2. V dropped 1 base and J dropped 1; count of bases not matched to a gene: 2. The CDR3 consists of 14 residues. In germline, CDR1 is SGHNT, CDR2 YYREEE (reference sequence).

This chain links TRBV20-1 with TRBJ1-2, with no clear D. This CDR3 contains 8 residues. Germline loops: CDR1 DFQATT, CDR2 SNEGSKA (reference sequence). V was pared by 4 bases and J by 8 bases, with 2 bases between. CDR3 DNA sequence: TGCAGTGCTATAGGCTACACCTTC. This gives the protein CSAIGYTF.

The CDR3 spells CASSVAAGLGAFF. The CDR3 nucleotides are TGTGCCAGCAGCGTAGCGGCAGGGCTTGGGGCTTTCTTT. The chain employs TRBV9 and TRBJ1-1, with D perhaps matching TRBD1 (5 bases). The CDR3 is made up of 13 amino acids. Germline V gene lookup returns CDR1 SGDLS and CDR2 YYNGEE. The V and J ends lost 0 bases and 11 bases respectively, with 14 bases between them.

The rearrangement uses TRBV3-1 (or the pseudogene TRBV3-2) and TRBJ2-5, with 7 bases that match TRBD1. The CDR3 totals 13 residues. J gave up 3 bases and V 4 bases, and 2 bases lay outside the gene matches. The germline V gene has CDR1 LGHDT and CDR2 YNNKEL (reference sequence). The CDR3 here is CASSLDREETQYF. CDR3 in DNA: TGTGCCAGCAGCCTTGACAGGGAAGAGACCCAGTACTTC.

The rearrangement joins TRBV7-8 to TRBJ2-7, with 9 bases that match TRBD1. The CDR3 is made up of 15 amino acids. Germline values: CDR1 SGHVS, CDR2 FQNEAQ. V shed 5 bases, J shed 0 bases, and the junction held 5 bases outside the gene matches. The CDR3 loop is CASSSWTGVSYEQYF. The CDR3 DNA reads TGTGCCAGCAGCAGCTGGACAGGGGTCTCCTACGAGCAGTACTTC.

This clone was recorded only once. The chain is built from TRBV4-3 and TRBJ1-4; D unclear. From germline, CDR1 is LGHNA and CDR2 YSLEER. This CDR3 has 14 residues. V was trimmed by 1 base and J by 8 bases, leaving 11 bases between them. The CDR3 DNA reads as TGCGCCAGCAGCCAAGTTGGCTTGAGGGAAAAACTGTTTTTT. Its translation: CASSQVGLREKLFF.

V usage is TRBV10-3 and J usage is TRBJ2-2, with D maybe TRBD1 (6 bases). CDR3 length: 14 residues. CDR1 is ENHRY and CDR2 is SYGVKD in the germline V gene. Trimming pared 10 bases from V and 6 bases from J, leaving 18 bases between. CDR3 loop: CATAGDVVAGELFF. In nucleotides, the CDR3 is TGTGCCACAGCAGGGGACGTGGTCGCCGGGGAGCTGTTTTTT.

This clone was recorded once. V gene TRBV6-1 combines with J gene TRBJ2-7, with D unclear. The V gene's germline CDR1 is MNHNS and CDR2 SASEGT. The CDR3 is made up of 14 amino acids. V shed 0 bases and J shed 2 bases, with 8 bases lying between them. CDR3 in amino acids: CASSEAHRAYEQYF. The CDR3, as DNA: TGTGCCAGCAGTGAAGCTCACAGAGCCTACGAGCAGTACTTC.

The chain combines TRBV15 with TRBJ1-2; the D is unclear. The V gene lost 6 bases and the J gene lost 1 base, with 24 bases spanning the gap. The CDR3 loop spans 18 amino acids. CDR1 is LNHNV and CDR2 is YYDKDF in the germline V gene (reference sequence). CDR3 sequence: CATRRLEFEGSINYGYTF. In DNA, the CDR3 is TGTGCCACCAGGCGCTTGGAGTTTGAGGGCAGCATTAACTATGGCTACACCTTC.

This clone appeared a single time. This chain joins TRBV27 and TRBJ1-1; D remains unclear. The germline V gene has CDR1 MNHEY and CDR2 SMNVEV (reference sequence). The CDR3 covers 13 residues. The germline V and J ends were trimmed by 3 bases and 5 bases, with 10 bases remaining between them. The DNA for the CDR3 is TGTGCCAGCAGTTTCGCAGGAAGGACTGAAGCTTTCTTT. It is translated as CASSFAGRTEAFF.

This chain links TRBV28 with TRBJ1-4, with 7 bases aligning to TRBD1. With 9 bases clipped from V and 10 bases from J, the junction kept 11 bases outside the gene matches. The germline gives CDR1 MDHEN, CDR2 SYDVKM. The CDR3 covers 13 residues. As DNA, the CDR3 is TGTGCCAGTTTAGACAGGGTGGGCGGAAAACTGTTTTTT. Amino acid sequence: CASLDRVGGKLFF.

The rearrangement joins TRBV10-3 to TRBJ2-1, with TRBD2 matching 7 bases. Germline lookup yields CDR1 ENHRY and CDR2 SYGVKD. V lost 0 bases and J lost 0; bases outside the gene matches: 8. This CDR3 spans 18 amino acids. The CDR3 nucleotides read TGTGCCATCAGTGAGTCCAGCCGTCTAGCGGTCTCCTACAATGAGCAGTTCTTC. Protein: CAISESSRLAVSYNEQFF.

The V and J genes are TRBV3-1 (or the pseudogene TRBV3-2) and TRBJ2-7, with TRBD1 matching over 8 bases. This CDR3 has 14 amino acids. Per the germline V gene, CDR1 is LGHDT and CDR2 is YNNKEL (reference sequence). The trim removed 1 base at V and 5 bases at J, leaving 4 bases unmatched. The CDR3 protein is CASSQVQGVHEQYF. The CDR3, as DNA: TGTGCCAGCAGCCAAGTACAGGGGGTGCACGAGCAGTACTTC.

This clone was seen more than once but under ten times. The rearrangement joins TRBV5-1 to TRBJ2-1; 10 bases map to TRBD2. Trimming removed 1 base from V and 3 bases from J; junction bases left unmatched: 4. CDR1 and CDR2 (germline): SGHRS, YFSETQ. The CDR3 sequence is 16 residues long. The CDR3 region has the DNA TGCGCCAGCAGCTTGACTAGCGGGACCCTCTACAATGAGCAGTTCTTC. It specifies CASSLTSGTLYNEQFF.

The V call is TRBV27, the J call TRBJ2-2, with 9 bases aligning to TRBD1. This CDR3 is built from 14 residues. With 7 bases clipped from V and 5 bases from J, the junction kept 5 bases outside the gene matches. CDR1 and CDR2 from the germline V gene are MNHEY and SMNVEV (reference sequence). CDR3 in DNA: TGTGCCAGCAACCGGGACAGGGAGACCGGGGAGCTGTTTTTT. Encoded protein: CASNRDRETGELFF.

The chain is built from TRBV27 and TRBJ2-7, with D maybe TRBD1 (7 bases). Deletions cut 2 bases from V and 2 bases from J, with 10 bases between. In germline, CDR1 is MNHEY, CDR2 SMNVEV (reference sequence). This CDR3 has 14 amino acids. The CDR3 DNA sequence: TGTGCCAGCAGTTTAACAGGGGAGGCCTACGAGCAGTACTTC. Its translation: CASSLTGEAYEQYF.

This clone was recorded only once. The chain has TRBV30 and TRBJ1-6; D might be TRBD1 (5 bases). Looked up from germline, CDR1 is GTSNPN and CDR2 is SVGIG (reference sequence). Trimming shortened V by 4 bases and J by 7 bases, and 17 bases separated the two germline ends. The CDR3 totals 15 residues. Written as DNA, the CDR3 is TGTGCCTGGACCTTTAGTAGGACAATAAATTCACCCCTCCACTTT. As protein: CAWTFSRTINSPLHF.